This T cell receptor beta chain appears in the sequencing data of a study of cytomegalovirus exposure and HLA in healthy donors. As regards this clone: Its antigen is not known.

This table comes from immunoSEQ multiplex PCR, and its TCRdb copy is limited to in-frame clones, with some not included. Of 150,000 to 250,000 clones detected, 65% to 90% appear once; the ten largest clones hold 13%. Study findings and constraints: First-cohort TCR clusters tended to co-occur in the 95 to 150 validation repertoires, a later analysis found. Among TCR sequences, most were rare, though some public TCRs appeared in many donors.

Looked up from germline, CDR1 is LNHNV and CDR2 is YYDKDF (reference sequence). Losses at the gene ends were 5 bases for V and 9 bases for J; bases not matched to a gene: 5. The CDR3 has 14 residues. The V call is TRBV15, the J call TRBJ2-1; TRBD2 agrees at 12 bases. The receptor was isolated from a woman in her 30s in good health and CMV-seropositive. The sequencing input was PBMCs. The CDR3, as DNA: TGTGCCACCAGCTGGACTAGCGGGATGGGTGAGCAGTTCTTC. Protein product: CATSWTSGMGEQFF.